This TCR beta chain was captured by sequencing in a study of T cells in Graves' hyperthyroidism and ophthalmopathy. Uncontrolled infection, other autoimmune disease, pregnancy and lactation each barred patients from inclusion. RNA transcripts were the template for amplifying TCR beta CDR3 regions. TCR CDR3 regions were first amplified by RT-PCR with HTBI primers. In TCRdb, the multiplex PCR reads were re-called with MiXCR into one record per CDR3 protein. The sample lists roughly 500,000 distinct CDR3 sequences, roughly 45% occurring once. The CDR3 runs to 13 residues. V lost 2 bases and J 0 bases, leaving 7 bases between the germline ends. Germline V gene sequence: CDR1 DFQATT, CDR2 SNEGSKA (reference sequence).

The TCR was taken from an adult woman with Graves' disease, either hyperthyroidism or ophthalmopathy (not recorded which). The rearrangement joins TRBV20-1 to TRBJ1-1; no reliable D call. The sequenced material came from peripheral blood or thyroid tissue (not recorded which). The CDR3 sequence: CSARRAMNTEAFF. As DNA, the CDR3 is TGCAGTGCTAGAAGGGCCATGAACACTGAAGCTTTCTTT.